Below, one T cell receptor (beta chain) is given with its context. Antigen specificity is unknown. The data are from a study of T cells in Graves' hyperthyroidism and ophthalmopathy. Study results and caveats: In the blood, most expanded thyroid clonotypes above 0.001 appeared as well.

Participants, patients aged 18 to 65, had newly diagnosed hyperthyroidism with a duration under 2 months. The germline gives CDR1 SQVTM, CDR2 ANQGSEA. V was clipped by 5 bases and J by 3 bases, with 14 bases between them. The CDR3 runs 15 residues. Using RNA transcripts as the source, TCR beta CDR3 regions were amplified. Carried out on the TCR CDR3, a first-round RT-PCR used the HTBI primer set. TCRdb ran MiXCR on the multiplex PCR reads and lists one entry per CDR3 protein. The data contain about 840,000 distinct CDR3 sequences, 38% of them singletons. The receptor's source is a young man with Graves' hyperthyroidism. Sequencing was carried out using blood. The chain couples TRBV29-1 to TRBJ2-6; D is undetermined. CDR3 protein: CSVSGSNYGANVLTF. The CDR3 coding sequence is TGCAGCGTTTCAGGCAGCAACTATGGGGCCAACGTCCTGACTTTC.